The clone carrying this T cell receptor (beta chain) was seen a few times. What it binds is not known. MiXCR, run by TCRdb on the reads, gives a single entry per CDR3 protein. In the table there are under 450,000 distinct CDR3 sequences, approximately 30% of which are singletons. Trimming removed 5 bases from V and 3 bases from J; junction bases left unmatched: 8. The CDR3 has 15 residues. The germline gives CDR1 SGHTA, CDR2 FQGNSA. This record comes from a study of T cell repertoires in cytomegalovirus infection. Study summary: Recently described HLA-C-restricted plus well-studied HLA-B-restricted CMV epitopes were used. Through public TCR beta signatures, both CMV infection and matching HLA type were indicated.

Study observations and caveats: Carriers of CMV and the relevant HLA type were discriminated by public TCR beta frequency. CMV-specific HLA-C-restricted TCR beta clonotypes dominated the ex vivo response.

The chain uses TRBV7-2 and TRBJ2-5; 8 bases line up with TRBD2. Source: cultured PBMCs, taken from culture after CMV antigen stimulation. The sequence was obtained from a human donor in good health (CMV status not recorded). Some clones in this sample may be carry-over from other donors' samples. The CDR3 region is CASSPQDSGKETQYF. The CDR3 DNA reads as TGTGCCAGCAGCCCGCAGGATAGCGGGAAAGAGACCCAGTACTTC.